A single sample gave rise to the 12 T cell receptor beta chains below, sequenced in a study of blood T cell repertoires in COVID-19. Libraries were prepared by immunoSEQ multiplex PCR; TCRdb keeps only in-frame clonotypes and omits some of them. The sample lists 250,000 or so clones; about 89% were seen once. Sequenced input: peripheral blood. The receptors shown here come from a middle-aged man with active or convalescent COVID-19.

The gene calls are TRBV28 and TRBJ2-7; D perhaps matches TRBD2 (5 bases). The CDR3 extends over 14 amino acids. Germline V gives CDR1 MDHEN, CDR2 SYDVKM. Trimming shortened V by 6 bases and J by 0 bases, and 12 bases separated the two germline ends. The CDR3 protein is CASSPYGVSYEQYF. CDR3 in DNA: TGTGCCAGCAGCCCGTACGGGGTCTCCTACGAGCAGTACTTC.

This clone occurred once. This chain joins TRBV30 and TRBJ1-1, with D possibly being TRBD1 (6 bases). Germline V gene sequence: CDR1 GTSNPN, CDR2 SVGIG (reference sequence). This CDR3 contains 13 residues. The ends were cut back, 0 bases at V and 5 bases at J, with 10 bases in the middle. CDR3 sequence reads: CAWSVMGATEAFF. For the CDR3, the DNA is TGTGCCTGGAGTGTAATGGGGGCTACTGAAGCTTTCTTT.

V gene TRBV2 combines with J gene TRBJ1-2; 7 bases fit TRBD1. This CDR3 region has 12 residues. Trimming at V came to 7 bases and at J to 4 bases, leaving 3 bases not matched to a gene. Germline CDR1 SNHLY, CDR2 FYNNEI. The CDR3 region has the DNA TGTGCCAGCACCCGGACAGGCTATGGCTACACCTTC. It yields the protein CASTRTGYGYTF.

The chain joins TRBV9 to TRBJ2-7; TRBD1 aligns across 8 bases. The germline V gene encodes CDR1 SGDLS and CDR2 YYNGEE. CDR3 length: 14 residues. Trimming removed 2 bases from V and 5 bases from J; junction bases left unmatched: 6. The DNA of the CDR3 is TGTGCCAGCAGCGTCGTGCCAGGGGGCGACGAGCAGTACTTC. The encoded protein is CASSVVPGGDEQYF.

Written as DNA, the CDR3 is TGTGCCACAACACGGGGGGAGTCCTACAATGAGCAGTTCTTC. Translated, it gives CATTRGESYNEQFF. The chain is built from TRBV19 and TRBJ2-1, with 7 positions matching TRBD2. The V gene's germline CDR1 is LNHDA and CDR2 SQIVND (reference sequence). The trim removed 10 bases at V and 1 base at J, leaving 7 bases unmatched. CDR3 length equals 14 residues.

The chain couples TRBV19 to TRBJ1-5, with D possibly TRBD1 on 6 matching bases. Germline lookup yields CDR1 LNHDA and CDR2 SQIVND (reference sequence). The V end lost 6 bases, the J end lost 9 bases, and 24 bases lay between the germline ends. The CDR3 is made up of 16 amino acids. Here the CDR3 reads CASRPQGQGSFGPQHF. The DNA for the CDR3 is TGTGCCAGTAGGCCCCAGGGGCAGGGATCATTTGGGCCCCAGCATTTT.

The chain joins TRBV27 to TRBJ2-1; D gene uncertain. Trimming took 2 bases from V and 2 from J, leaving 7 bases between them. There are 14 residues in the CDR3. Germline V gene sequence: CDR1 MNHEY, CDR2 SMNVEV (reference sequence). CDR3 nucleotide sequence: TGTGCCAGCAGTTTACGTAGAGCCTACAATGAGCAGTTCTTC. Its protein is CASSLRRAYNEQFF.

The chain couples TRBV4-1 to TRBJ1-6, with D unclear. The CDR3 has 13 amino acids. From germline, CDR1 is MGHRA and CDR2 YSYEKL. Trimming stripped 0 bases from V and 15 bases from J, with 12 bases between. The CDR3 reads CASSQDLGAFLHF. CDR3 in DNA: TGCGCCAGCAGCCAAGATCTGGGAGCCTTCCTCCACTTT.

This rearrangement joins TRBV12-3 or TRBV12-4 to TRBJ2-3; D uncertain. V was pared by 3 bases and J by 5 bases, with 6 bases between. The CDR3 length is 12 residues. The CDR3 protein is CASSLSGDTQYF. The CDR3 DNA sequence: TGTGCCAGCAGTTTGTCGGGAGATACGCAGTATTTT.

This clone is a singleton in its sample. This chain links TRBV19 with TRBJ2-2; D ambiguous. Per the germline V gene, CDR1 is LNHDA and CDR2 is SQIVND (reference sequence). V lost 3 bases and J lost 0, with 11 bases in between. This CDR3 has 16 residues. The DNA of the CDR3 is TGTGCCAGTAGTATCCCCAGCGCCCCGAACACCGGGGAGCTGTTTTTT. As protein: CASSIPSAPNTGELFF.

The chain has TRBV30 and TRBJ2-2; D may correspond to TRBD1 or TRBD2 (6 bases each). Germline CDR1 is GTSNPN and CDR2 is SVGIG (reference sequence). The CDR3 extends over 13 amino acids. Trimming left V 5 bases short and J 0 bases short, with 7 bases between. CDR3 in DNA: TGTGCCTGGGGGGGGCCGAACACCGGGGAGCTGTTTTTT. Its protein product is CAWGGPNTGELFF. Supplemented by reference TRBV30 and TRBJ2-2, the full variable domain reads SQTIHQWPATLVQPVGSPLSLECTVEGTSNPNLYWYRQAAGRGLQLLFYSVGIGQISSEVPQNLSASRPQDRQFILSSKKLLLSDSGFYLCAWGGPNTGELFFGEGSRLTVL.

The CDR3 is CASSLRLSSSYEQYF. CDR3 bases: TGTGCCAGCAGTTTAAGACTCTCGAGCTCCTACGAGCAGTACTTC. The V and J genes are TRBV27 and TRBJ2-7; D gene unclear. The CDR3 contains 15 residues. V was pared by 2 bases and J by 0 bases, with 11 bases between. Germline V gene lookup returns CDR1 MNHEY and CDR2 SMNVEV (reference sequence).